This entry lists 2 T cell receptor beta chains sequenced from one sample in a study of CD8 T cells in ankylosing spondylitis. TCRdb re-called the 5' RACE reads with MiXCR, one entry per CDR3 protein. The sample shows about 160,000 distinct CDR3 sequences, 15% to 20% of them seen only once. Sequenced sample: blood, either unsorted or a sorted T cell fraction (not recorded which). These receptors originate from a male donor with ankylosing spondylitis or in good health (not recorded which).

This sequence joins TRBV20-1 and TRBJ1-1; 7 bases are a match to TRBD1. Unmatched junction bases numbered 12, after V lost 2 bases and J lost 6 bases. This CDR3 spans 15 amino acids. CDR1 and CDR2 (germline): DFQATT, SNEGSKA (reference sequence). CDR3 nucleotide sequence: TGCAGTGCTAGAACCCTGACAGGGATGAGGGCTGAAGCTTTCTTT. This codes for CSARTLTGMRAEAFF.

In this sample, this clonotype turned up a few times. The chain uses TRBV5-1 and TRBJ1-1; possible D gene TRBD1, 5 bases. This CDR3 spans 14 amino acids. The germline V gene encodes CDR1 SGHRS and CDR2 YFSETQ. Between the trimmed V and J ends, which lost 1 base and 4 bases, there was a span of 11 bases. The CDR3 nucleotides read TGCGCCAGCAGCTTGTTCCAGGGCAGCACTGAAGCTTTCTTT. It encodes CASSLFQGSTEAFF.